The present entry profiles one TCR beta chain with its context. Only a few counts were recorded for this clonotype. The target of this receptor is not known. No much larger clone exists at a distance of one base, and base qualities are not known. Reads for this sample came from an Illumina NovaSeq 6000. TCRalpha and TCRbeta cDNA libraries were constructed by 5'RACE with constant-segment primers, with sample barcodes and unique molecular identifiers being introduced. Trizol reagent was used to extract RNA from every sample. Amplification of the libraries took two PCR steps, and the second step added a second sample barcode plus Illumina TruSeq adapters. Sequencing of the libraries was done on an Illumina NovaSeq, producing 2 x 150 bp paired-end reads. In the paper's pipeline: The reads were demultiplexed and collapsed into UMI-guided consensus sequences using migec v1.2.7. Using mixcr v2.1.11, the UMI consensuses were aligned to TRA and TRB V and J templates and assembled into clonotypes. Expanded or contracted clonotypes were those called significant by both edgeR and NoisET, with noise models trained on biological replicates. For edgeR calls, the thresholds were a false discovery rate-adjusted p below 0.01 and a log2 fold-change of 1. PCA with hierarchical clustering of max-normalized trajectories of the 1000 most abundant clonotypes was used as exploratory dynamics analysis. The CD4 or CD8 phenotype of responding clones was assigned using the separately sequenced CD4+ and CD8+ repertoires. Starting from the raw public reads, TCRdb applied fastp trimming at Q25, assembled clones with MiXCR and retained in-frame beta chains. Records with the same CDR3 protein are collapsed into one entry carrying the most frequent genes and DNA. TCRdb, not the authors, supplied the V and J calls. For this sample there are about half a million distinct CDR3 sequences; about 18% appear just once. The top ten clones comprise over 9% of the sample.

Ficoll-Paque density gradient centrifugation was the method used to isolate PBMCs. The sample is drawn from a study of T-cell memory formation after mild COVID-19 (dated by TCRdb to 2020 to 2023). Regarding the study in general: Most TCR sequence clusters were specific to one of the two donors. T-cell clones expanding and contracting after mild COVID-19 in a couple of donors were tracked by longitudinal TCRalpha and TCRbeta repertoire sequencing. Two young, previously healthy adult volunteers made up the cohort, one male and one female. Here is what the overall study found, with its caveats: Contracting CD4+ clones were found mainly in CM and EM memory subsets, while CD8+ clones were enriched in EMRA. SARS-CoV-2 specificity was not confirmed for the second-wave clones peaking on day 37. Some responding clones were detected in pre-infection memory, suggesting pre-existing cross-reactive memory T cells joined the SARS-CoV-2 response. From day 15 to 85, contracting clones showed balanced CD4/CD8 phenotypes, whereas a second wave of clones that expanded from day 15 to 37 leaned towards CD4+. Only two mild cases were covered by the study, and larger cohorts that include severe cases with pre-infection samples were considered necessary.

Sequences SGHAT (CDR1) and FQNNGV (CDR2) are obtained from the germline V gene. The CDR3, cysteine through phenylalanine, is 17 amino acids long. The only DNA kept is the CDR3, 51 bases in frame from the first base. Relative to germline, V is missing 6 bases and J is missing 6 bases, with 17 bases of the junction outside any gene match. This TCR came from an adult woman who had mild COVID-19 (a few samples of this study predate the infection). The sample titles of this study are shuffled in the database, so cell type and time point are left out; the donor was told from shared clones. The specimen was PBMCs or a T cell subset sorted from them (not recorded which). The rearranged chain carries TRBV11-2 and TRBJ2-3; 8 bases in the middle match TRBD2. The CDR3 protein sequence reads: CASRRGGGTAQIDTQYF. The bases read TGTGCCAGCAGACGGGGGGGCGGGACCGCCCAAATTGATACGCAGTATTTT.